One sample yielded the 25 T cell receptor beta chains listed below, sequenced in a study. TCRdb re-analysed the 5' RACE reads in MiXCR, keeping a single row per CDR3 protein. The sample lists some 37,000 distinct CDR3 sequences, over 15% occurring once. Material: naive CD4+ T cells sorted from a lymph node. Subset of the sample: naive CD4+ T cells, CD4+CD45RA+CD25-. The source of these receptors is a female donor with breast cancer.

This clonotype came up many times. The V gene is TRBV5-1, the J gene TRBJ2-4; TRBD2 aligns across 7 bases. With V trimmed by 5 bases and J by 7 bases, 24 bases remained unmatched. This CDR3 contains 19 residues. Looked up from germline, CDR1 is SGHRS and CDR2 is YFSETQ. In DNA, the CDR3 is TGCGCCAGCAGTCTTGGGGGGGGGTCGATGACTAGCAGGCAGAACATTCAGTACTTC. It translates to CASSLGGGSMTSRQNIQYF.

The chain couples TRBV7-9 to TRBJ2-7; 8 bases line up with TRBD2. The CDR3 has 14 amino acids. Germline V gene lookup returns CDR1 SEHNR and CDR2 FQNEAQ (reference sequence). Trimming took 8 bases from V and 1 from J; bases not matched to a gene: 7. CDR3 loop: CASAPGGRSYEQYF. CDR3 nucleotide sequence: TGTGCCAGCGCCCCGGGCGGGAGGTCCTACGAGCAGTACTTC. The whole variable domain, remainder taken from reference TRBV7-9 and TRBJ2-7, is DTGVSQNPRHKITKRGQNVTFRCDPISEHNRLYWYRQTLGQGPEFLTYFQNEAQLEKSRLLSDRFSAERPKGSFSTLEIQRTEQGDSAMYLCASAPGGRSYEQYFGPGTRLTVT.

Ten or more counts support this clonotype. This sequence joins TRBV7-9 and TRBJ1-3; 8 bases are a match to TRBD1. V lost 5 bases to trimming and J lost 4 bases; unmatched junction nucleotides: 4. Per the germline V gene, CDR1 is SEHNR and CDR2 is FQNEAQ (reference sequence). CDR3 length: 14 residues. CDR3 in amino acids: CASSTRTGGNTIYF. The DNA for the CDR3 is TGTGCCAGCAGCACCCGGACAGGGGGAAACACCATATATTTT.

This clonotype occurred many times. This chain connects TRBV4-1 to TRBJ1-4, with D perhaps TRBD1 (5 bases). The V end lost 4 bases, the J end lost 3 bases, and 15 bases lay between the germline ends. CDR1 is MGHRA, CDR2 YSYEKL, per germline. This CDR3 is 16 amino acids long. In nucleotides, the CDR3 is TGCGCCAGCAGCCCCGGGACGTCAGGTCCTAATGAAAAACTGTTTTTT. Protein product: CASSPGTSGPNEKLFF.

This clonotype is labeled medium-sized. The chain employs TRBV15 and TRBJ2-3, with D hard to call. Per germline, CDR1 LNHNV and CDR2 YYDKDF (reference sequence). This CDR3 is built from 13 residues. The V end lost 1 base, the J end lost 2 bases, and 4 bases lay between the germline ends. CDR3 sequence (DNA): TGTGCCACCAGCAGAGGTCTCACAGATACGCAGTATTTT. As protein: CATSRGLTDTQYF.

This clonotype was seen ten or more times. The genes are TRBV15 and TRBJ2-1; 8 nucleotides align to TRBD2. Trimming removed 2 bases from V and 0 bases from J; junction bases left unmatched: 6. The CDR3 runs 17 residues. The germline V gene encodes CDR1 LNHNV and CDR2 YYDKDF (reference sequence). Here the CDR3 reads CATSRRGTRVSYNEQFF. CDR3 nucleotide sequence: TGTGCCACCAGCAGAAGGGGGACTAGGGTCTCCTACAATGAGCAGTTCTTC.

This clonotype was seen a handful of times. This sequence joins TRBV7-2 and TRBJ1-5; the D is unclear. The germline V gene has CDR1 SGHTA and CDR2 FQGNSA. Trimming shortened V by 4 bases and J by 4 bases, and 11 bases separated the two germline ends. The CDR3 totals 14 residues. CDR3 amino acids: CASSSRSTNQPQHF. The CDR3 region has the DNA TGTGCCAGCAGCTCCCGTTCCACTAATCAGCCCCAGCATTTT.

The genes are TRBV20-1 and TRBJ2-5; D is undetermined. Deletions cut 3 bases from V and 0 bases from J, with 11 bases between. Germline CDR1 and CDR2: DFQATT and SNEGSKA (reference sequence). This CDR3 is built from 14 residues. The CDR3 DNA follows: TGCAGTGCTAGTCCGGTGCTAGACCAAGAGACCCAGTACTTC. Amino acids: CSASPVLDQETQYF.

This chain connects TRBV20-1 to TRBJ1-5, with D unresolved. V gave up 6 bases and J gave up 2 bases, with 11 bases separating them. Germline loops: CDR1 DFQATT, CDR2 SNEGSKA (reference sequence). The CDR3 consists of 13 residues. CDR3 DNA: TGCAGTGCGATAATAACGGGCAATCAGCCCCAGCATTTT. It encodes CSAIITGNQPQHF.

This clonotype occurred a few times. V is TRBV14 and J is TRBJ1-3; the D gene is possibly TRBD1 (5 bases). Germline CDR1 SGHDN, CDR2 FVKESK. The CDR3 extends over 16 amino acids. With 4 bases removed from V and 0 bases from J, the gap between germline ends came to 13 bases. The CDR3 bases are TGTGCCAGCAGCCCCCCGGGACTCCTCTCTGGAAACACCATATATTTT. Its protein product is CASSPPGLLSGNTIYF.

At least ten counts were recorded for this clonotype. This chain connects TRBV12-3 or TRBV12-4 to TRBJ2-7; D possibly uses TRBD1 or TRBD2 (5 bases each). With 2 bases removed from V and 5 bases from J, the gap between germline ends came to 7 bases. This CDR3 has 12 amino acids. The CDR3 reads CASSLMGDEQYF. DNA for the CDR3: TGTGCCAGCAGTTTAATGGGGGACGAGCAGTACTTC.

This clonotype has more than one count but fewer than ten. This rearrangement joins TRBV9 to TRBJ1-2; D possibly corresponds to TRBD1 (5 bases). Trimming stripped 0 bases from V and 4 bases from J, with 13 bases between. The germline CDR1 and CDR2 sequences are SGDLS and YYNGEE. The CDR3 extends over 15 amino acids. The CDR3 DNA reads as TGTGCCAGCAGCGTAGGGACAACAGTTATCTATGGCTACACCTTC. This gives the protein CASSVGTTVIYGYTF.

This clonotype was observed a few times. The rearrangement uses TRBV12-3 or TRBV12-4 and TRBJ2-5, with D hard to call. There are 14 residues in the CDR3. V shed 6 bases and J shed 2 bases, with 13 bases lying between them. The DNA of the CDR3 is TGTGCCAGCAGCTTTCATGCCGAGCAAGAGACCCAGTACTTC. It codes for CASSFHAEQETQYF.

This clonotype was counted only a few times. The chain has TRBV6-5 and TRBJ1-6; the match to TRBD1 covers 9 bases. Germline lookup yields CDR1 MNHEY and CDR2 SVGAGI. With V trimmed by 4 bases and J by 7 bases, 8 bases remained unmatched. The CDR3 has 16 amino acids. CDR3 DNA sequence: TGTGCCAGCAGTTTATCGTTCGGGACAGGGAATTCACCCCTCCACTTT. This codes for CASSLSFGTGNSPLHF.

Of note for this clonotype: At one end the junction does not follow the germline gene, possibly because of a read error. V gene TRBV3-1 combines with J gene TRBJ2-7; weak D call: TRBD1 (6 bases). From germline, CDR1 is LGHDT and CDR2 YNNKEL (reference sequence). The CDR3 loop spans 15 amino acids. CDR3 sequence: CANSQAPGTSYEQYF. The CDR3 DNA follows: TGTGCCAACAGCCAAGCCCCCGGGACAAGCTACGAGCAGTACTTC.

This clonotype appeared many times. V gene TRBV15 combines with J gene TRBJ2-1; possibly TRBD2 for D (6 bases). In germline, CDR1 is LNHNV, CDR2 YYDKDF (reference sequence). CDR3 length equals 16 residues. V was shortened by 0 bases and J by 3 bases, with 12 bases between the two germline ends. The CDR3 loop is CATSRDTGALYNEQFF. The CDR3 coding sequence is TGTGCCACCAGCAGAGATACGGGAGCCCTCTACAATGAGCAGTTCTTC.

This clonotype was detected only a few times. The rearrangement joins TRBV7-8 to TRBJ2-2; TRBD1 matches 8 bases. Germline loops: CDR1 SGHVS, CDR2 FQNEAQ. The CDR3 runs 15 residues. J lost 2 bases, V lost 5 bases, and 4 bases had no gene match. The chain's CDR3 is CASSLGQVNTGELFF. CDR3 DNA sequence: TGTGCCAGCAGCCTGGGACAGGTTAACACCGGGGAGCTGTTTTTT.

The chain is built from TRBV6-5 and TRBJ1-2; D not resolved. This CDR3 is 14 amino acids long. Germline V gives CDR1 MNHEY, CDR2 SVGAGI. V was shortened by 7 bases and J by 4 bases, with 16 bases between the two germline ends. The chain's CDR3 is CASTRVPSTYGYTF. The CDR3 nucleotides read TGTGCCAGCACTCGGGTCCCCAGTACCTATGGCTACACCTTC.

V gene TRBV5-5 combines with J gene TRBJ2-2, with 10 nucleotides matching TRBD1. Germline V gene sequence: CDR1 SGHKS, CDR2 YYEKEE (reference sequence). This CDR3 is 18 amino acids long. Losses at the gene ends were 4 bases for V and 0 bases for J; bases not matched to a gene: 9. The CDR3 loop reads CASSRTGTGASNTGELFF. CDR3 DNA sequence: TGTGCCAGCAGCCGCACCGGGACAGGGGCTTCGAACACCGGGGAGCTGTTTTTT.

This clonotype was seen at least ten times. The chain joins TRBV6-5 to TRBJ2-1; 12 nucleotides line up with TRBD2. From germline, CDR1 is MNHEY and CDR2 SVGAGI. Losses at the gene ends were 6 bases for V and 6 bases for J; bases not matched to a gene: 12. There are 17 residues in the CDR3. This chain's CDR3 is CASSPRGGTSGFNEQFF. The CDR3 DNA reads as TGTGCCAGCAGCCCACGAGGCGGGACTAGCGGGTTCAATGAGCAGTTCTTC.

This chain uses TRBV20-1 with TRBJ2-7, with 9 bases that match TRBD2. The germline gives CDR1 DFQATT, CDR2 SNEGSKA (reference sequence). The CDR3 loop spans 14 amino acids. Losses at the gene ends were 5 bases for V and 0 bases for J; bases not matched to a gene: 5. In nucleotides, the CDR3 is TGCAGTGCTGTCCCTAGCGGGGACTCCTACGAGCAGTACTTC. Protein sequence: CSAVPSGDSYEQYF.

V usage is TRBV5-1 and J usage is TRBJ1-6; the D is unclear. The CDR3 consists of 13 residues. Trimming cost V 0 bases and J 10 bases, with 8 bases left between them. The germline V gene encodes CDR1 SGHRS and CDR2 YFSETQ. The CDR3, as DNA: TGCGCCAGCAGCTTGGCCGGTAGATCACCCCTCCACTTT. Amino acids: CASSLAGRSPLHF.

V and J are TRBV6-5 and TRBJ2-1; possibly TRBD2 for D (6 bases). This CDR3 is 11 amino acids long. The ends were cut back, 6 bases at V and 12 bases at J, with 12 bases in the middle. Germline V gene sequence: CDR1 MNHEY, CDR2 SVGAGI. The CDR3 sequence: CASSDRDWQFF. In nucleotides, the CDR3 is TGTGCCAGCAGCGACCGGGACTGGCAGTTCTTC.

There are a few counts of this clonotype. The CDR3 protein is CASCESPPGELFF. CDR3 nucleotides: TGTGCCAGCTGTGAATCGCCCCCCGGGGAGCTGTTTTTT. The rearrangement uses TRBV6-5 and TRBJ2-2; D remains ambiguous. The CDR3 consists of 13 residues. V was clipped by 8 bases and J by 6 bases, with 13 bases between them. From germline, CDR1 is MNHEY and CDR2 SVGAGI.

This chain links TRBV5-1 with TRBJ1-4; D gene unclear. The CDR3 has 13 residues. The V and J ends lost 0 bases and 2 bases respectively, with 2 bases between them. The germline CDR1 and CDR2 sequences are SGHRS and YFSETQ. CDR3 DNA sequence: TGCGCCAGCAGCTTGGGCACTAATGAAAAACTGTTTTTT. This encodes CASSLGTNEKLFF. Based on the CDR3 plus reference TRBV5-1 and TRBJ1-4, the full variable domain is KAGVTQTPRYLIKTRGQQVTLSCSPISGHRSVSWYQQTPGQGLQFLFEYFSETQRNKGNFPGRFSGRQFSNSRSEMNVSTLELGDSALYLCASSLGTNEKLFFGSGTQLSVL.